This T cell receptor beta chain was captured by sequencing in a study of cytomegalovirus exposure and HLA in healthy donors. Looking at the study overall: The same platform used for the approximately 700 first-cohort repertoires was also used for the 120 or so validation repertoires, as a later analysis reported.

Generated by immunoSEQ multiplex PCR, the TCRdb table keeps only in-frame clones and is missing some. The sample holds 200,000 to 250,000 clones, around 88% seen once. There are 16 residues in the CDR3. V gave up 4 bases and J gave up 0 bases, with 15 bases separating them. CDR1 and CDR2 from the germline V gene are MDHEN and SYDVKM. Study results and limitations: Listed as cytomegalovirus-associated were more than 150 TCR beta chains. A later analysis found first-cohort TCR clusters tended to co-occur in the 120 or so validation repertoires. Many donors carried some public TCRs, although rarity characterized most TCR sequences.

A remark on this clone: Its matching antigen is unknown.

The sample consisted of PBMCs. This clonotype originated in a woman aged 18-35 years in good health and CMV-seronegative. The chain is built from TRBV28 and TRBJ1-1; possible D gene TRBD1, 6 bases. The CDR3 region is CASSYPQGQMNTEAFF. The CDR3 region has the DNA TGTGCCAGCAGTTACCCACAGGGCCAGATGAACACTGAAGCTTTCTTT.